The clone carrying this T cell receptor beta chain was seen only once. This entry is derived from a study of control samples from healthy donors and cancer patients. Trimming removed 3 bases from V and 6 bases from J, with 14 bases in between. The CDR3 extends over 13 amino acids. Germline values: CDR1 GTSNPN, CDR2 SVGIG (reference sequence). Assay: immunoSEQ multiplex PCR; the TCRdb copy retains only in-frame clones and omits some. The sample shows over 150,000 clones, 85% to 95% of them seen only once. The sequencing input was blood. The chain combines TRBV30 with TRBJ1-1; no definite D call. This TCR was sampled from a young man in good health. CDR3 DNA sequence: TGTGCCTGGAGGCCGAATGGGTGGGCTGAAGCTTTCTTT. This encodes CAWRPNGWAEAFF.